A selection of T cell receptor beta chains follows, all from one sample in a study of blood T cells in healthy people across ages. TCRdb ran MiXCR on the 5' RACE reads and lists one entry per CDR3 protein. The sample has around 1.7 million distinct CDR3 sequences; roughly 27% are singletons. The specimen was blood. The origin of the receptors is a young woman in good health. CDR3s include the opening cysteine and the closing phenylalanine or tryptophan. Fields, in order: clone size, D gene, V gene, J gene, CDR3 DNA, CDR3 protein. A D gene is named only where the DNA matches it firmly. Only part of the rows carry a size: once, few, many, or a class if the clone is expanded.

>-|TRBD2|TRBV7-9|TRBJ2-1
TGTGCCAGCATCTTGCTACCCAGACTAGCGGAAAGCTCCTACAATGAGCAGTTCTTC
CASILLPRLAESSYNEQFF
>many|-|TRBV5-1|TRBJ2-7
TGCGCCAGCAGCTTGGAATCTCGACCACTCTACGAGCAGTACTTC
CASSLESRPLYEQYF
>-|-|TRBV15|TRBJ2-7
TGTGCCACCAGCAGAGAGGACTCAACTTTGCAGTACTTC
CATSREDSTLQYF
>few|TRBD1|TRBV29-1|TRBJ1-1
TGCAGCGCAAGGGGGGACGAGACAGGGCGCCCCGAAGCTTTCTTT
CSARGDETGRPEAFF
>-|-|TRBV6-5|TRBJ1-1
TGTGCCAGCTTGAGAGGGGATACTGAAGCTTTCTTT
CASLRGDTEAFF
>-|-|TRBV5-1|TRBJ2-3
TGCGCCAGCAGCTCCACAGGGTCTCACGCAGATACGCAGCCTTTT
CASSSTGSHADTQPF
>-|TRBD1|TRBV12-5|TRBJ2-7
TGTGCTAGTGGTTTGGTCCTGAAGACCGGGACAGGAGCCGGCGAGCAGTACTTC
CASGLVLKTGTGAGEQYF
>many|-|TRBV28|TRBJ2-7
TGTGCCAGCAGTTTAGTCGGACGCAAGCAGTACTTC
CASSLVGRKQYF
>-|TRBD1|TRBV7-9|TRBJ1-4
TGTGCCAGCAGCTTGACAGGGGGCACAGAAAAACTGTTTTTT
CASSLTGGTEKLFF
>-|TRBD2|TRBV12-3/TRBV12-4|TRBJ2-3
TGTGCCAGCAGACTCCAAGCGGGGGTCGCCGGGGATACGCAGTATTTT
CASRLQAGVAGDTQYF
>-|TRBD1|TRBV20-1|TRBJ1-4
TGCAGTGCTGGATCAGGGGGCAATAATGAAAAACTGTTTTTT
CSAGSGGNNEKLFF
>-|TRBD1|TRBV5-1|TRBJ2-6
TGCGCCAGCAGCCTTCTTCTCGGACAGGGGTCCGTCCTGACTTTC
CASSLLLGQGSVLTF
>many|-|TRBV15|TRBJ2-7
TGTGCCACCAGCAGAGGCGGACAGTTCTACGAGCAGTACTTC
CATSRGGQFYEQYF
>-|TRBD2|TRBV20-1|TRBJ2-1
TGCAGTGCTAGATCGAGCGGGACGTCTGGTGAGCAGTTCTTC
CSARSSGTSGEQFF
>-|-|TRBV6-1|TRBJ1-4
TGTGCCAGCTGGTCAGGGATCTTAGAAAAACTGTTTTTT
CASWSGILEKLFF
>-|-|TRBV2|TRBJ2-1
TGTGCCAGCAAATCGATCGGGGGCCCGAGCTCCTACAATGAGCAGTTCTTC
CASKSIGGPSSYNEQFF
>few|-|TRBV29-1|TRBJ2-6
TGCAGCGTGGCCGAGGGGGGCGTGGGGGCCAACGTCCTGACTTTC
CSVAEGGVGANVLTF
>-|TRBD1|TRBV7-2|TRBJ1-2
TGTGCCAGCCGCATACAGGGGCCCGGCACCTTC
CASRIQGPGTF
>-|-|TRBV18|TRBJ1-5
TGTGCCAGCTCACAACAGAAGGGAGGGCAGCCCCAGCATTTT
CASSQQKGGQPQHF
>-|-|TRBV11-2|TRBJ1-2
TGTGCCAGCAGACATGCAGGGAGCTATGGCTACACCTTC
CASRHAGSYGYTF
>-|TRBD2|TRBV20-1|TRBJ2-1
TGCAGTGCTAGCGGTCTAGCGGACCCCAATGAGCAGTTCTTC
CSASGLADPNEQFF
>few|-|TRBV5-1|TRBJ1-1
TGCGCCAGCAGCTTGCGGGCAGGGAGCACTGAAGCTTTCTTT
CASSLRAGSTEAFF
>-|-|TRBV19|TRBJ2-7
TGTGCCTCCAAAAGGACAGCCGACTCCTACGAGCAGTACTTC
CASKRTADSYEQYF
>many|-|TRBV2|TRBJ2-3
TGTGCCAGCAGTGACCGTGGCACAGATACGCAGTATTTT
CASSDRGTDTQYF
>many|TRBD1|TRBV5-1|TRBJ2-5
TGTGCCAGCAGCTCCGGGACAGGGGAAGAGACCCAGTACTTC
CASSSGTGEETQYF
>many|-|TRBV20-1|TRBJ1-2
TGCAGTGCTAGAGATAGGGCAGGGGCCTATGGCTACACCTTC
CSARDRAGAYGYTF
>-|-|TRBV20-1|TRBJ1-4
TGCAGTGCTAGCGGGTTAACTAATGAAAAACTGTTTTTT
CSASGLTNEKLFF
>-|TRBD1|TRBV20-1|TRBJ1-2
TGCAGTGCTAGGGACACCAGGGGGAGTGAGGGCTACACCTTC
CSARDTRGSEGYTF
>many|-|TRBV20-1|TRBJ2-7
TGCAGTGCTCCCCGAAGGTCCGGGCGTGAGCAGTACTTC
CSAPRRSGREQYF
>-|TRBD2|TRBV14|TRBJ2-7
TGTGCCAGCAGCGGCTGGAGCGGGGGACCCTACGAGCAGTACTTC
CASSGWSGGPYEQYF
>few|TRBD2|TRBV5-1|TRBJ2-7
TGCGCCAGCAGCAGACTAGCGGGAGGGAAGGGCGAGCAGTACTTC
CASSRLAGGKGEQYF
>-|-|TRBV6-6|TRBJ2-7
TGTGCCAGCAGTTACTCGACCAGGGCAGGCAGCGAGCAGTACTTC
CASSYSTRAGSEQYF
>few|-|TRBV4-1|TRBJ2-7
TGCGCCAGCAGCTTCGGACGGGCCTCGTGGGGCGAGCAGTACTTC
CASSFGRASWGEQYF
>-|-|TRBV4-1|TRBJ2-5
TGCGCCAGCAGCCAAATTCCAACGGGCAGGGCTGTTGAGACCCAGTACTTC
CASSQIPTGRAVETQYF
>-|-|TRBV29-1|TRBJ2-2
TGCAGCGTTGCCGGAAGGGTGAACACCGGGGAGCTGTTTTTT
CSVAGRVNTGELFF
>once|-|TRBV7-2|TRBJ2-7
TGTGCCAGCAGCCAGGGCCGGGGGCAGTACTTC
CASSQGRGQYF
>-|-|TRBV25-1|TRBJ1-5
TGTGCCAGCAGGGAACCAGGGACTAATCAGCCCCAGCATTTT
CASREPGTNQPQHF
>-|TRBD1|TRBV20-1|TRBJ1-2
TGCAGTGCTCCATCCGGGACAGGGTCTTTTGTTTACACCTTC
CSAPSGTGSFVYTF
>-|-|TRBV7-9|TRBJ1-2
TGTGCCAGCAGTTCCACAGGGACGAATGGCTACACCTTC
CASSSTGTNGYTF
>many|TRBD1|TRBV7-2|TRBJ1-2
TGTGCCAGCAGCTCGCCGGGACAGGGGTCTTATGGCTACACCTTC
CASSSPGQGSYGYTF
>many|TRBD2|TRBV12-3/TRBV12-4|TRBJ2-1
TGTGCCAGCAGTTTAAGCGGGGGGGCAAACGAGCAGTTCTTC
CASSLSGGANEQFF
>-|TRBD1|TRBV27|TRBJ1-6
TGTGCCAGCAGTTTAACCCCCCCGGGACAGTATAATTCACCCCTCCACTTT
CASSLTPPGQYNSPLHF
>-|-|TRBV7-2|TRBJ2-5
TGTGCCAGCAGCCCAGCTTCCCCCCGGTTAGAATCCGAGACCCAGTACTTC
CASSPASPRLESETQYF
>many|-|TRBV7-2|TRBJ2-1
TGTGCCAGCAGCTCGGCAATGGGCCTCAATGAGCAGTTCTTC
CASSSAMGLNEQFF
>-|-|TRBV6-5|TRBJ1-4
TGTGCCAGCAGTTGGGCAGCAACTAATGAAAAACTGTTTTTT
CASSWAATNEKLFF
>many|-|TRBV4-1|TRBJ2-7
TGCGCCAGCAGCCAGATGGGCGTCTACGAGCAGTACTTC
CASSQMGVYEQYF
>-|TRBD1|TRBV5-6|TRBJ1-1
TGTGCCAGCAGCTTTCCGACAGGGGGATCCACTGAAGCTTTCTTT
CASSFPTGGSTEAFF
>few|-|TRBV29-1|TRBJ1-1
TGCAGCGTTCAGGATAACACTGAAGCTTTCTTT
CSVQDNTEAFF
>-|TRBD2|TRBV2|TRBJ2-1
TGTGCCAACCGAGCGGGAGGTGGGAATGAGCAGTTCTTC
CANRAGGGNEQFF
>few|TRBD2|TRBV7-2|TRBJ2-1
TGTGCCAGCAGCTTGAGTAGCGGGAGGAAATACAATGAGCAGTTCTTC
CASSLSSGRKYNEQFF
>-|-|TRBV12-3/TRBV12-4|TRBJ1-2
TGTGCCAGCAGTTTAATAGCAGGGCGGCTCTATGGCTACACCTTC
CASSLIAGRLYGYTF
>many|-|TRBV10-2|TRBJ2-7
TGCGCCAACAACTGCCGGGACGGAAATTCCTACGAGCAGTACTTC
CANNCRDGNSYEQYF
>-|-|TRBV2|TRBJ2-1
TGTGCCAGCGATTCGGGTCGAGGGAGGAACAATGAGCAGTTCTTC
CASDSGRGRNNEQFF
>few|-|TRBV24-1|TRBJ2-7
TGTGCCACCAGTGCCCGGCGGGACGAGCAGTACTTC
CATSARRDEQYF
>few|-|TRBV20-1|TRBJ2-3
TGCAGTGCTATGGACAATCAAGGCACAGATGCGCAGTATTTT
CSAMDNQGTDAQYF
>few|-|TRBV20-1|TRBJ1-2
TGCAGTGCTAGGGTTGGGAATGGCTACACCTTC
CSARVGNGYTF
>-|TRBD1|TRBV20-1|TRBJ2-5
TGCAGTGCCCCCGGACAGGGCACCACCCAGTACTTC
CSAPGQGTTQYF
>-|-|TRBV6-2/TRBV6-3|TRBJ2-5
TGTACCAGCAGTTCCCTCCAAGAGACCCAGTACTTC
CTSSSLQETQYF
>many|-|TRBV29-1|TRBJ2-5
TGCAGCGTTGCCGTTAGCGCAGAGACCCAGTACTTC
CSVAVSAETQYF